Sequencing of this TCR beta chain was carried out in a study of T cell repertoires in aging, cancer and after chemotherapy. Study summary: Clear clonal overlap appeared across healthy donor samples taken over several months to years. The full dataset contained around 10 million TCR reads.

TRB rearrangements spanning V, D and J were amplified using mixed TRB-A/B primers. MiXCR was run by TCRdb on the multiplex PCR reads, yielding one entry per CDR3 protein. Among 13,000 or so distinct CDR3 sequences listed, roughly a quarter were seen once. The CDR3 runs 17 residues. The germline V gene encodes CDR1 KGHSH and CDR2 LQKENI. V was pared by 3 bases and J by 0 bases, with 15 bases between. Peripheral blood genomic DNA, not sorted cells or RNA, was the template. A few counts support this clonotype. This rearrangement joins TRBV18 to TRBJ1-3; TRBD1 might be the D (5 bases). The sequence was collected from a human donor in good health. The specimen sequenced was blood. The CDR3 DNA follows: TGTGCCAGCTCACCTCGAGGGACTTACGTCTCTGGAAACACCATATATTTT. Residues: CASSPRGTYVSGNTIYF.